The T cell receptor beta chain under discussion was sequenced for a study of T cell responses to AZD1222 COVID-19 vaccine. The overall study: Second-dose recipients at about 4 or about 12 weeks were treated as one pooled group. Findings and caveats of the study: With two AZD1222 doses given, Spike-specific TCR breadth and depth both rose. Repertoires were collected only later (after the peak T cell response had occurred). Mostly white British, mostly female donors; authors suggested clonal diversity may be underestimated.

Here immunoSEQ multiplex PCR was the method, and the copy in TCRdb shows in-frame clones only, minus some. The table lists some 130,000 clones, 65% to 90% of them singletons. The germline V gene encodes CDR1 SGHVS and CDR2 FQNEAQ. This CDR3 region has 16 residues. V lost 2 bases, J lost 9 bases, and 23 bases lay in between. Details on this clone: No antigen is known for it.

The source of this sequence is an adult in good health. The sample was peripheral blood, taken on day 0 of AZD1222 vaccination. The V call is TRBV7-8, the J call TRBJ2-7; TRBD2 might be the D (5 bases). The CDR3 protein is CASSLKAGRTFSRQYF. The DNA of the CDR3 is TGTGCCAGCAGCTTAAAGGCCGGCAGGACTTTTTCTAGGCAGTACTTC.